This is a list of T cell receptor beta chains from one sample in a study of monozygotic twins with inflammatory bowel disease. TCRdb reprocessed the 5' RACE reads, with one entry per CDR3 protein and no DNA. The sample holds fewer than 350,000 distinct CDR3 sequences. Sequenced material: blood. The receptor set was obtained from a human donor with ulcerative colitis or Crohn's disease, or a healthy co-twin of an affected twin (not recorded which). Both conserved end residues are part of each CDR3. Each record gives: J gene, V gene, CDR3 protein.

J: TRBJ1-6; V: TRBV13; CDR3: CASSFGTGNSPLHF
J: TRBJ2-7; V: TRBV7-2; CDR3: CASSLEGTSGWREQYF
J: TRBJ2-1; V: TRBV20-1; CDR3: CSARGLQVNEQFF
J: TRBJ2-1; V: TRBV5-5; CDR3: CASRPIRQNNEQFF
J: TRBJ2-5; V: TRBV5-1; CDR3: CASSSRQGGQETQYF
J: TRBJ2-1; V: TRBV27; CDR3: CASSLRLAGGSPYNEQFF
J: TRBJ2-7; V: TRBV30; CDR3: CAWSSGLAPTLYF
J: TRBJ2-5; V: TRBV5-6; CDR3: CASSLDWRKETQYF
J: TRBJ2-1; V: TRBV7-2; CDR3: CASSLEGALTYNEQFF
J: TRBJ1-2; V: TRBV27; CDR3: CASSPGHPPYTF
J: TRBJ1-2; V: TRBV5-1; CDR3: CASSLKGENYGYTF
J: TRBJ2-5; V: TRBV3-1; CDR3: CASSQSQGTQYF
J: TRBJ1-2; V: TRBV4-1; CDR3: CASSQDTRDRANTNYGYTF
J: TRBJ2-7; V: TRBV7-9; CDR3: CASSFGPGNYEQYF
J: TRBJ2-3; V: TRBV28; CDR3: CASSLRSDTQYF
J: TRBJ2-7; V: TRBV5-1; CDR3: CASTDQHSYEQYF
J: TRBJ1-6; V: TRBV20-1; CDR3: CSAFVETVSPLHF
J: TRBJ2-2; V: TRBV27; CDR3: CASSFSTLAGGTGELFF
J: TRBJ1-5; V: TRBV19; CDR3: CASSIYRDRKNQPQHF
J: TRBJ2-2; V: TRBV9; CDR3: CASSVGPPYLGGELFF
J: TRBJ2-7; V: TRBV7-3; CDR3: CASSKSGTGGSYEQYF
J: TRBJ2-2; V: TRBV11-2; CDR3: CASSARTVAGELFF
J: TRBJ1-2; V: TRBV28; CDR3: CASSSPADPGLDGYTF
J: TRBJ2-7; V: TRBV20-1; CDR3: CSARTGGKYEQYF
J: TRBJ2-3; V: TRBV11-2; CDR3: CASSFRGDTDTQYF
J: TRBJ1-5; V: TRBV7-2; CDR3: CASSLASPLGQGLSNQPQHF
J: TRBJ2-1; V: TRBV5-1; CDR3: CASSLPSLAGYNEQFF
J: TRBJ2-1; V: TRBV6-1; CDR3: CASADTPDRNNEQFF